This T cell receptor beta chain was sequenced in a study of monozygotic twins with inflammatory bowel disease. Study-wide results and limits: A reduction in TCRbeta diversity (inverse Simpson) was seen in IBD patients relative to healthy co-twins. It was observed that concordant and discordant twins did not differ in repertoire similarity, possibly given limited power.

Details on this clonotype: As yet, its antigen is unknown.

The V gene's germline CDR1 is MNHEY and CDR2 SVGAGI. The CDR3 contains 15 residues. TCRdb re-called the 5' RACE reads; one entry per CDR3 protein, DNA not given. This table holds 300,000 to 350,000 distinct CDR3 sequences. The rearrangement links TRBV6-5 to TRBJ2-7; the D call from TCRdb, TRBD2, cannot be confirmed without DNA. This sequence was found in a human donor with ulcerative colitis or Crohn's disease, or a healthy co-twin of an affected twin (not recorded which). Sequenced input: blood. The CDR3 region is CASSTPTSGSYEQYF.